The rows below give T cell receptor beta chains drawn from one sample of a study of early T cells in non-severe SARS-CoV-2 infection. TCRdb reprocessed the 5' RACE reads via MiXCR and lists one record per CDR3 protein. The repertoire holds tens of thousands of distinct CDR3 sequences, 11% seen once, with roughly a tenth in the top ten. The sample taken for sequencing was whole blood. The receptors derive from an adult who was a healthcare worker with PCR-confirmed SARS-CoV-2 infection or an uninfected control (not recorded which). Each CDR3 is given with its conserved first and last residue. The order of the fields is clone size, J gene, D gene, V gene, CDR3 DNA, CDR3 protein. A D gene is named only where the DNA matches it firmly. Only some rows state a clone size, as once, few, many or a class for expanded clones.

>-|TRBJ2-7|-|TRBV19
TGTGCCAGTAGTGCAGGGGGAGGGGTCTACGAGCAGTACTTC
CASSAGGGVYEQYF
>many|TRBJ1-2|TRBD1|TRBV12-3/TRBV12-4
TGTGCCAGCAGTTTAGCGCTCGGACAGGGATCTGGCTACACCTTC
CASSLALGQGSGYTF
>-|TRBJ2-1|-|TRBV12-3/TRBV12-4
TGTGCCAGCACTGGATTTGCCGCATTTGAGCAGTTCTTC
CASTGFAAFEQFF
>few|TRBJ2-7|TRBD2|TRBV7-2
TGTGCCAGCAGCCCCATGGCGCGGGGGGCCTCCTACGAGCAGTACTTC
CASSPMARGASYEQYF
>-|TRBJ2-3|-|TRBV6-1
TGTGCCAGCAGTGACTGGCGGTCTAGCACAGATACGCAGTATTTT
CASSDWRSSTDTQYF
>-|TRBJ2-3|TRBD2|TRBV28
TGTGCCAGCAGTTGGGGTCTAGGGCTAGCGGGGACAAACCCCACAGATACGCAGTATTTT
CASSWGLGLAGTNPTDTQYF
>few|TRBJ2-3|TRBD2|TRBV10-3
TGTGCCATCAGCGGTTCCGGGACTAGCGGCACCCACAACACAGATACGCAGTATTTT
CAISGSGTSGTHNTDTQYF
>-|TRBJ2-7|TRBD2|TRBV28
TGTGCCAGCGAGGAGCCTGGGGGGGCCTACGAGCAGTACTTC
CASEEPGGAYEQYF
>-|TRBJ1-1|-|TRBV29-1
TGCAGCGTTGGTCTGGCACTGAACACTGAAGCTTTCTTT
CSVGLALNTEAFF
>-|TRBJ2-1|-|TRBV6-5
TGTGCCAGCAGTTACTCACCAACAGGGTTTCAGTTCTTC
CASSYSPTGFQFF
>many|TRBJ1-4|-|TRBV11-2
TGTGCCAGCAGCCCGACCCAAGTGGGTGAAAAACTGTTTTTT
CASSPTQVGEKLFF
>-|TRBJ2-3|-|TRBV7-2
TGTGCCAGCAGCTTAGTTGGGGCGGCAGATACGCAGTATTTT
CASSLVGAADTQYF
>many|TRBJ2-1|TRBD1|TRBV7-9
TGTGCCAGCAGCTTAGCGGCAGGGGGCGGTCCGAGGAATGAGCAGTTCTTC
CASSLAAGGGPRNEQFF
>few|TRBJ1-5|-|TRBV29-1
TGCAGCGTTGAGGTCGGCAGGGACAATCAGCCCCAGCATTTT
CSVEVGRDNQPQHF
>many|TRBJ2-1|-|TRBV5-1
TGCGCCAGCAGCTTGGTGGTGGGGTCCTACAATGAGCAGTTCTTC
CASSLVVGSYNEQFF
>few|TRBJ2-7|-|TRBV14
TGTGCCAGCAGCCAAAATCCATTTTACGAGCAGTACTTC
CASSQNPFYEQYF
>few|TRBJ1-4|-|TRBV5-1
TGCGCCAGCAGCCCGATGGGGCCTGGAGGTGAAAAACTGTTTTTT
CASSPMGPGGEKLFF
>-|TRBJ1-1|-|TRBV7-9
TGTGCCAGCAGCTTAGGGGGGGAAGTGAACACTGAAGCTTTCTTT
CASSLGGEVNTEAFF
>-|TRBJ1-1|-|TRBV7-8
TGTGCCAGCAGCCCGGGTCAGAACACTGAAGCTTTCTTT
CASSPGQNTEAFF
>few|TRBJ1-2|-|TRBV29-1
TGCAGCGCTGGGGATGGTGTGGACTATGGCTACACCTTC
CSAGDGVDYGYTF
>many|TRBJ1-1|-|TRBV28
TGTGCCAGCAGTTTAATAGGGTTCGGGAACACTGAAGCTTTCTTT
CASSLIGFGNTEAFF
>-|TRBJ2-1|-|TRBV29-1
TGCAGCGTTGAAGATAGTCTTTACAATGAGCAGTTCTTC
CSVEDSLYNEQFF
>-|TRBJ2-4|-|TRBV3-1
TGTGCCAGCAGCCAAGTCACGTATTCGGAAAACATTCAGTACTTC
CASSQVTYSENIQYF
>many|TRBJ1-1|TRBD1|TRBV12-5
TGTGCTAGTGGTTTAGGGACAGGGCGGACTGAAGCTTTCTTT
CASGLGTGRTEAFF
>-|TRBJ2-3|TRBD2|TRBV11-2
TGTGCCAGCAGCCCGGGACTAGCGGGGTACACAGATACGCAGTATTTT
CASSPGLAGYTDTQYF
>few|TRBJ2-3|-|TRBV29-1
TGCAGCGTCCGGATGGGGATGACAGATACGCAGTATTTT
CSVRMGMTDTQYF
>few|TRBJ1-3|-|TRBV6-2/TRBV6-3
TGTGCCAGCAGCCTAAGCCCTGGAAACACCATATATTTT
CASSLSPGNTIYF
>many|TRBJ2-2|-|TRBV20-1
TGCAGTGCTAGACCATCGACTGGGGACTACACCGGGGAGCTGTTTTTT
CSARPSTGDYTGELFF
>many|TRBJ2-4|-|TRBV20-1
TGCAGTGCCCCGAGCCGGGGCATTCAGTACTTC
CSAPSRGIQYF
>-|TRBJ2-3|-|TRBV14
TGTGCCAGCAGCCAAGAACTGGCTAGCACGCAGTATTTT
CASSQELASTQYF
>many|TRBJ1-1|-|TRBV18
TGTGCCAGCTCACCTTTAGCCGGACAGAGTCTAAACACTGAAGCTTTCTTT
CASSPLAGQSLNTEAFF
>many|TRBJ2-5|-|TRBV6-6
TGTGCCAGCAGTTACAGGGGGGAAGAGACCCAGTACTTC
CASSYRGEETQYF
>few|TRBJ1-6|-|TRBV2
TGTGCCAGCAGTGCAGGGGCCACGTATAATTCACCCCTCCACTTT
CASSAGATYNSPLHF
>-|TRBJ1-1|TRBD1|TRBV7-9
TGTGCCAGCAGCGCCTGGACAGGCAACACTGAAGCTTTCTTT
CASSAWTGNTEAFF
>many|TRBJ2-3|-|TRBV21-1
TGTGCCAGCAGCAAAAAAAAGACTAGCACAGATACGCAGTATTTT
CASSKKKTSTDTQYF
>-|TRBJ1-4|-|TRBV4-1
TGCGCCAGCAGCCAAGGATCGGCTAATGAAAAACTGTTTTTT
CASSQGSANEKLFF
>many|TRBJ2-3|TRBD1|TRBV10-2
TGCGCCAGCAGTGTCACAGGGGGCAAAGATACGCAGTATTTT
CASSVTGGKDTQYF
>few|TRBJ2-2|-|TRBV10-3
TGTGCCATCAGTGAGTCCGTGTCTGGGACCGGGGAGCTGTTTTTT
CAISESVSGTGELFF
>-|TRBJ2-1|TRBD1|TRBV5-1
TGCGCCAGCAGCTCCGGACAGGGCCACAATGAGCAGTTCTTC
CASSSGQGHNEQFF
>-|TRBJ1-4|-|TRBV4-2
TGTGCCAGCAGCCAAGCGCTCGCTACAGGGACTAATGAAAAACTGTTTTTT
CASSQALATGTNEKLFF
>-|TRBJ2-5|TRBD2|TRBV2
TGTGCCAGCAGGCGGGAGGGGGAGACCCAGTACTTC
CASRREGETQYF
>few|TRBJ2-6|-|TRBV27
TGTGCCAGCAGTCGGGGACGGGACTCTGGGGCCAACGTCCTGACTTTC
CASSRGRDSGANVLTF
>many|TRBJ1-2|TRBD1|TRBV5-4
TGTGCCAGCAGCTCCGGACAGGGAAGGTATGGCTACACCTTC
CASSSGQGRYGYTF
>-|TRBJ2-1|TRBD2|TRBV3-1
TGTGCCAGCAGCCAAGATCGAACTAGCGGGAAAGCCTGGAATGAGCAGTTCTTC
CASSQDRTSGKAWNEQFF
>medium-sized|TRBJ2-7|-|TRBV29-1
TGCAGCGTTGTGGGGCATGGGGGCAGGGATGAGAACGAGCAGTACTTC
CSVVGHGGRDENEQYF
>-|TRBJ2-1|TRBD2|TRBV5-1
TGCGCCAGCAGCTACTCCCCGGGACTAGCGGGAGTCGGCAATGAGCAGTTCTTC
CASSYSPGLAGVGNEQFF
>few|TRBJ2-3|-|TRBV15
TGTGCCACCAGGGAGGGGCTTAGCACAGATACGCAGTATTTT
CATREGLSTDTQYF
>-|TRBJ1-2|-|TRBV20-1
TGCAGTGCTAGGTGGGGAAGTGGCTACACCTTC
CSARWGSGYTF
>-|TRBJ2-1|TRBD2|TRBV9
TGTGCCAGCAGCGTAGGGAGCGGGGTTTACAATGAGCAGTTCTTC
CASSVGSGVYNEQFF
>-|TRBJ1-1|-|TRBV18
TGTGCCAGCTCACCTTTAAGGGGGACTGAAGCTTTCTTT
CASSPLRGTEAFF
>many|TRBJ1-5|-|TRBV18
TGTGCCAGCTCACCGCAGAGCAATCAGCCCCAGCATTTT
CASSPQSNQPQHF
>many|TRBJ1-4|-|TRBV7-9
TGTGCCAGCAGACCCCCATCTTCGGGGACTAATGAAAAACTGTTTTTT
CASRPPSSGTNEKLFF
>few|TRBJ2-1|-|TRBV10-3
TGTGCCATCAGTGAGGGAAATTCGTACAATGAGCAGTTCTTC
CAISEGNSYNEQFF
>many|TRBJ1-1|-|TRBV7-9
TGTGCCAGCAGCTTATCGGGGGACACTGAAGCTTTCTTT
CASSLSGDTEAFF
>-|TRBJ2-3|TRBD2|TRBV29-1
TGCAGCGTTGAAGATTTGGCGGGGGGGACCGATACGCAGTATTTT
CSVEDLAGGTDTQYF